This TCR beta chain was profiled in a study of blood T cell repertoires in COVID-19. The overall study: Samples representing acute and convalescent COVID-19 were sourced from the United States, Italy and Spain. PBMCs, B-cell-depleted T cells, or T cells provided the cDNA or gDNA that made up the material.

The CDR3 consists of 14 residues. The germline CDR1 and CDR2 sequences are MNHNY and SVGAGI (reference sequence). The germline V and J ends were trimmed by 7 bases and 4 bases, with 16 bases remaining between them. Methods used by the authors: Amplification of reference gene primers provided the estimated nucleated cell counts. The method was immunoSEQ multiplex PCR; TCRdb's version includes in-frame clones alone and lacks a portion of them. D and trimming come from the DNA, and the V and J calls and clone size come from that table. The sample contains roughly 70,000 clones, about nine tenths of which appear only once.

The chain uses TRBV6-6 and TRBJ1-2; maybe TRBD1 (5 bases). The sequenced material came from peripheral blood. The source of this sequence is a man in his fifties or sixties with acute or convalescent COVID-19. CDR3 amino acids: CASMDIQIGYGYTF. The CDR3 DNA follows: TGTGCCAGCATGGACATCCAGATCGGCTATGGCTACACCTTC.